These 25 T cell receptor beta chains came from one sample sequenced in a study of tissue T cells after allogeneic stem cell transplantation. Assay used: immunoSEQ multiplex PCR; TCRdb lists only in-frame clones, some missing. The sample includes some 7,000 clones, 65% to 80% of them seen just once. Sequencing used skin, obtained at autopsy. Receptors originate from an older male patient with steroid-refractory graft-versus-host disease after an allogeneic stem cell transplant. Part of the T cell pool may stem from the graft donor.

CDR3 nucleotides: TGTGCCACCAGTGATCAACGAGGGGGTGGCTACACCTTC. Its protein product is CATSDQRGGGYTF. V gene TRBV24-1 combines with J gene TRBJ1-2, with D possibly TRBD1 on 6 matching bases. The CDR3 sequence is 13 residues long. In germline, CDR1 is KGHDR, CDR2 SFDVKD. Trimming removed 3 bases from V and 7 bases from J, with 11 bases in between.

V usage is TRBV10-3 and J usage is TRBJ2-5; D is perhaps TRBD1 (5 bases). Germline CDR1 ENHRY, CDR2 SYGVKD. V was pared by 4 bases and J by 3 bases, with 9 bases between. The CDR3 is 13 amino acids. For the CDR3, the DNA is TGTGCCATCAGTGTGGGGCGCGAAGAGACCCAGTACTTC. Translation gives CAISVGREETQYF.

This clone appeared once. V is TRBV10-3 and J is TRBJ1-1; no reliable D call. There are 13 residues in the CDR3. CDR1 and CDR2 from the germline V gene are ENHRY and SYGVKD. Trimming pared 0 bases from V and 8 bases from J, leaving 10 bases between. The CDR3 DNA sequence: TGTGCCATCAGTGAGTCTTCTTCGGTGGAAGCTTTCTTT. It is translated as CAISESSSVEAFF.

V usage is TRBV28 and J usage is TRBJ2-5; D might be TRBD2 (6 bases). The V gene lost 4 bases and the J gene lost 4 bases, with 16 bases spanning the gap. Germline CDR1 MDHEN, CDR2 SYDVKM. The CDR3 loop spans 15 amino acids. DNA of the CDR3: TGTGCCAGCAGTTCCCGGACTACTCGACGAGAGACCCAGTACTTC. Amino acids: CASSSRTTRRETQYF.

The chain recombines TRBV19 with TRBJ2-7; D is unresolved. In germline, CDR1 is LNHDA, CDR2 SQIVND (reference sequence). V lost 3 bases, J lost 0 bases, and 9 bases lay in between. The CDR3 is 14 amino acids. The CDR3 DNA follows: TGTGCCAGTAGTATCCGGCTTTCCTCCTACGAGCAGTACTTC. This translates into CASSIRLSSYEQYF.

The CDR3 is CSGASGQVYNEQFF. Here the CDR3 DNA reads TGCAGCGGTGCCTCGGGACAGGTCTACAATGAGCAGTTCTTC. The J gene is TRBJ2-1, the V gene TRBV29-1; 8 nucleotides line up with TRBD1. From germline, CDR1 is SQVTM and CDR2 ANQGSEA. The CDR3 has 14 residues. V shed 7 bases and J 3 bases; nucleotides not matched to a gene: 8.

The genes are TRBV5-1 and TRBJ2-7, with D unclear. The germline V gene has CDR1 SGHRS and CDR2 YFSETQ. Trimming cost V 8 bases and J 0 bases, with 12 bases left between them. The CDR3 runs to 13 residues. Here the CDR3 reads CASNEGLSYEQYF. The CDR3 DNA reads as TGCGCCAGTAACGAAGGTCTCTCCTACGAGCAGTACTTC.

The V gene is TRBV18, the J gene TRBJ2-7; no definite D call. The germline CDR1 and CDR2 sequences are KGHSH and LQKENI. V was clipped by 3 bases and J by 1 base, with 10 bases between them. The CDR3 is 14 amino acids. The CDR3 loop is CASSPRTDSYEQYF. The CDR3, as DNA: TGTGCCAGCTCACCTAGGACGGATTCCTACGAGCAGTACTTC.

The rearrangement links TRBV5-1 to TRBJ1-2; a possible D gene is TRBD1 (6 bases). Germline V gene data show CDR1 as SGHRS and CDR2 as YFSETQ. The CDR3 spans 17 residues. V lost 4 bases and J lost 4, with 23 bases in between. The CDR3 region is CASSPTGNAYSSYGYTF. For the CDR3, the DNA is TGCGCCAGCAGCCCTACAGGGAACGCGTATTCATCCTATGGCTACACCTTC.

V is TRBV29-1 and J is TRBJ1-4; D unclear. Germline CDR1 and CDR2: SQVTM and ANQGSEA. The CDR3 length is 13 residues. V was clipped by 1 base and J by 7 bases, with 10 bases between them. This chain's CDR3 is CSVEVSISEKLFF. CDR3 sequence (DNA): TGCAGCGTTGAAGTTTCGATTTCTGAAAAACTGTTTTTT.

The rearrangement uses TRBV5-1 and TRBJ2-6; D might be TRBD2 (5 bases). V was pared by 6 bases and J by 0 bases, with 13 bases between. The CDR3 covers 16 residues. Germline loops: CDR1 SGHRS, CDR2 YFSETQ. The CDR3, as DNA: TGCGCCAGCACCCAACTAGGGTTCTCTGGGGCCAACGTCCTGACTTTC. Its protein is CASTQLGFSGANVLTF.

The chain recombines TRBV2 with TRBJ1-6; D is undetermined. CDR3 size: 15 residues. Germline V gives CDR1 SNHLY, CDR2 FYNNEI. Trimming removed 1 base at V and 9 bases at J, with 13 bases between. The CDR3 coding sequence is TGTGCCAGCAGTGAAGACATGGGAGGTGGTTCACCCCTCCACTTT. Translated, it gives CASSEDMGGGSPLHF.

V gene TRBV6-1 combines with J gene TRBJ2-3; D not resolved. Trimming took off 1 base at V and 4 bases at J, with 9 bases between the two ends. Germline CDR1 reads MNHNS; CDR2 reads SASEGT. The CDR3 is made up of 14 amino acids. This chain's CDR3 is CASSEGTVADTQYF. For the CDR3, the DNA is TGTGCCAGCAGTGAAGGGACGGTTGCAGATACGCAGTATTTT.

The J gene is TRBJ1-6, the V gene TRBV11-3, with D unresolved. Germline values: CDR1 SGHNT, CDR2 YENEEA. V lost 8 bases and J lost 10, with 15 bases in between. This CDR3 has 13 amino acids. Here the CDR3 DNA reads TGTGCCAGCGCCACCACAATCGGATCACCCCTCCACTTT. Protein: CASATTIGSPLHF.

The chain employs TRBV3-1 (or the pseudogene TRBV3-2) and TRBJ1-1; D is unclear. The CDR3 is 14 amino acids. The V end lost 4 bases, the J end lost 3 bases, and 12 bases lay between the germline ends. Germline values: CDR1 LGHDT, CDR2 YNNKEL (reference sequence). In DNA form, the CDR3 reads TGTGCCAGCAGCCTCGGGTCCCTAGACACTGAAGCTTTCTTT. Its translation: CASSLGSLDTEAFF.

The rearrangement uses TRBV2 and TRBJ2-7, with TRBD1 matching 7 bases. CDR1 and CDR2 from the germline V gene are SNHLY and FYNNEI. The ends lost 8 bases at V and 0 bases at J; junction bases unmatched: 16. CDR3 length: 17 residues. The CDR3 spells CASGKHLGQETSYEQYF. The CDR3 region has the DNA TGTGCCAGCGGAAAGCACCTAGGACAGGAGACCTCCTACGAGCAGTACTTC.

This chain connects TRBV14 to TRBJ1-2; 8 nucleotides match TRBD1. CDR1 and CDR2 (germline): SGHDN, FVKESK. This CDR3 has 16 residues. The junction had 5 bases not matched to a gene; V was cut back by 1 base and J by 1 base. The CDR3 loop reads CASSQVRGQGNYGYTF. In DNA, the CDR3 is TGTGCCAGCAGCCAAGTTAGAGGACAGGGTAACTATGGCTACACCTTC.

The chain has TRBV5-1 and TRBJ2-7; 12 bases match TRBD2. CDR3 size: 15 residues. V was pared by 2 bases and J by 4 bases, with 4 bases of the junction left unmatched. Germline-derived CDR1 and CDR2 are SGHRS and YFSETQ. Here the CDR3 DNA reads TGCGCCAGCAGCTTTGGACTAGCGGGGAGTTACGAGCAGTACTTC. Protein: CASSFGLAGSYEQYF.

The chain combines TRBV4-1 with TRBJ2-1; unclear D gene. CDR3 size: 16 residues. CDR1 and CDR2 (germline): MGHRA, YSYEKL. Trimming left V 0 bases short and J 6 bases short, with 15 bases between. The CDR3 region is CASSQDWGRAINEQFF. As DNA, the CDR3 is TGCGCCAGCAGCCAAGATTGGGGTCGGGCGATCAATGAGCAGTTCTTC.

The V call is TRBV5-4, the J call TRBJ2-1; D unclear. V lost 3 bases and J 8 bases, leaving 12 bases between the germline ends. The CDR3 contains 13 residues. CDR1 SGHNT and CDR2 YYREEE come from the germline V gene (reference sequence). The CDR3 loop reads CASSSGRSDEQFF. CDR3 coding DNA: TGTGCCAGCAGCTCTGGACGTTCTGATGAGCAGTTCTTC.

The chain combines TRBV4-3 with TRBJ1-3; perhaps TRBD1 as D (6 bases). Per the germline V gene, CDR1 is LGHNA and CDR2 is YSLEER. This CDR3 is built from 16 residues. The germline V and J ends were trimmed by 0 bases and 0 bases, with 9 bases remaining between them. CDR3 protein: CASSQDRGSSGNTIYF. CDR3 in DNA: TGCGCCAGCAGCCAAGACAGGGGATCCTCTGGAAACACCATATATTTT.

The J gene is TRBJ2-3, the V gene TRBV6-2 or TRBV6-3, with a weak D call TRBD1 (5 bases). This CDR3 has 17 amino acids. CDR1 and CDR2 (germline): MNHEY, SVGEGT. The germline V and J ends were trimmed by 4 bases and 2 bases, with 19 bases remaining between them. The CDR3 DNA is TGTGCCAGCAGTTCCTCGACAGACCCTCCCTACACAGATACGCAGTATTTT. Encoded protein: CASSSSTDPPYTDTQYF.

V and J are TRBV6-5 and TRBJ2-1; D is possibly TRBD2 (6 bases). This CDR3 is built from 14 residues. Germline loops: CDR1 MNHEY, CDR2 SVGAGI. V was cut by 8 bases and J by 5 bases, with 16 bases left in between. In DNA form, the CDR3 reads TGTGCCAGCGGTTCGGGACTCTTGAACAATGAGCAGTTCTTC. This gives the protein CASGSGLLNNEQFF.

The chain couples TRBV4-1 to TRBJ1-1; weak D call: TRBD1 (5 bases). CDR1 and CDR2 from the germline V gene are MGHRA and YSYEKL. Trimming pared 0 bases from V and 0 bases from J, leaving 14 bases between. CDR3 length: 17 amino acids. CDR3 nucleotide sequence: TGCGCCAGCAGCCAAGAGCTCCTGGGGACGGTGAACACTGAAGCTTTCTTT. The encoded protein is CASSQELLGTVNTEAFF.

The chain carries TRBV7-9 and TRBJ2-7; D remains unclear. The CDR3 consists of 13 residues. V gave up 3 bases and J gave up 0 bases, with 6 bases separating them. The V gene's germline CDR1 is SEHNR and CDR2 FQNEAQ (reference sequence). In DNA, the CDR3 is TGTGCCAGCAGCTTCAGGCTCTCCTACGAGCAGTACTTC. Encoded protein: CASSFRLSYEQYF.